Presented here are 5 T cell receptor beta chains from one specimen sequenced in a study of cytomegalovirus exposure and HLA in healthy donors. PCR amplification relied on 60 Vbeta primers (plus 13 Jbeta primers). Sequencing was performed with immunoSEQ multiplex PCR; in TCRdb, only in-frame clones are kept and a portion is missing. Of around 100,000 clones listed, roughly three quarters were seen once; the top ten hold approximately 10%. The specimen sequenced was PBMCs. These receptors all come from a man aged 35 to 55 in good health and CMV-seropositive.

This rearrangement joins TRBV19 to TRBJ2-2; D is perhaps TRBD2 (6 bases). This CDR3 has 16 amino acids. Germline values: CDR1 LNHDA, CDR2 SQIVND (reference sequence). Trimming left V 2 bases short and J 2 bases short, with 12 bases between. Here the CDR3 DNA reads TGTGCCAGTAGTATATATCGGGGAGGAAACACCGGGGAGCTGTTTTTT. Translating it yields CASSIYRGGNTGELFF. The entire variable domain, with the rest obtained from reference TRBV19 and TRBJ2-2, is as follows: DGGITQSPKYLFRKEGQNVTLSCEQNLNHDAMYWYRQDPGQGLRLIYYSQIVNDFQKGDIAEGYSVSREKKESFPLTVTSAQKNPTAFYLCASSIYRGGNTGELFFGEGSRLTVL.

The V and J genes are TRBV4-1 and TRBJ2-1, with D hard to call. Germline V gene lookup returns CDR1 MGHRA and CDR2 YSYEKL. The CDR3 sequence is 17 residues long. The V end was cut by 0 bases, the J end by 2 bases, with 14 bases between. CDR3 nucleotide sequence: TGCGCCAGCAGCCAAGATTTAGGCGGAGTCCCCTACAATGAGCAGTTCTTC. This encodes CASSQDLGGVPYNEQFF.

V and J are TRBV7-2 and TRBJ1-6; tentative D call: TRBD1 (5 bases). The germline V gene has CDR1 SGHTA and CDR2 FQGNSA. The CDR3 is made up of 13 amino acids. Deletions cut 7 bases from V and 6 bases from J, with 10 bases between. The CDR3 reads CASNRQPNSPLHF. Here the CDR3 DNA reads TGTGCCAGCAATCGACAGCCTAATTCACCCCTCCACTTT.

This clone came up a few times. V is TRBV2 and J is TRBJ1-1, with 9 bases matching TRBD1. Germline V gene lookup returns CDR1 SNHLY and CDR2 FYNNEI. Trimming took 5 bases from V and 6 from J; bases not matched to a gene: 13. This CDR3 contains 16 residues. This chain's CDR3 is CASSTTGGTGESEAFF. Written as DNA, the CDR3 is TGTGCCAGCAGTACAACAGGGGGCACGGGTGAATCTGAAGCTTTCTTT.

The V call is TRBV7-2, the J call TRBJ2-7; D gene ambiguous. Per the germline V gene, CDR1 is SGHTA and CDR2 is FQGNSA. V was cut by 5 bases and J by 0 bases, with 11 bases left in between. This CDR3 contains 14 residues. CDR3 sequence (DNA): TGTGCCAGCAGCATGGGCCTGAGCTCCTACGAGCAGTACTTC. This encodes CASSMGLSSYEQYF.